Below are 10 T cell receptor beta chains sequenced from a single sample in a study of cytomegalovirus exposure and HLA in healthy donors. The PCR ran on 60 Vbeta and 13 Jbeta primers. The table came from immunoSEQ multiplex PCR; TCRdb's copy has only in-frame clones and leaves some out. The top ten clones hold 2% to 2.5% of a sample with 90,000 to 100,000 clones, 55% to 75% of them seen once. Source material: PBMCs. All receptors derive from a man aged 50-60 years in good health and CMV-seronegative.

The J gene is TRBJ1-3, the V gene TRBV7-6, with no clear D. V shed 1 base and J shed 7 bases, with 14 bases lying between them. CDR1 and CDR2 from the germline V gene are SGHVS and FNYEAQ. The CDR3 runs to 15 residues. As DNA, the CDR3 is TGTGCCAGCAGCTTAGTACGGCCCTCACAGAACACCATATATTTT. Its protein product is CASSLVRPSQNTIYF.

This clone was detected only a few times. The chain links TRBV6-6 to TRBJ2-5; unclear D gene. The CDR3 is 14 residues long. CDR1 is MNHNY and CDR2 is SVGAGI in the germline V gene (reference sequence). The V and J ends lost 0 bases and 1 base respectively, with 6 bases between them. Here the CDR3 DNA reads TGTGCCAGCAGTTACTCGACTCCCCAAGAGACCCAGTACTTC. Protein product: CASSYSTPQETQYF.

The chain combines TRBV2 with TRBJ2-7, with D perhaps matching TRBD1 (6 bases). Germline CDR1 SNHLY, CDR2 FYNNEI. The CDR3 is made up of 13 amino acids. The ends were cut back, 9 bases at V and 2 bases at J, with 14 bases in the middle. As DNA, the CDR3 is TGTGCCAGTAATGGACAGCGAACCTACGAGCAGTACTTC. Its translation is CASNGQRTYEQYF.

The gene calls are TRBV18 and TRBJ1-3, with D maybe TRBD1 (6 bases). The CDR3 has 15 amino acids. Germline V gives CDR1 KGHSH, CDR2 LQKENI. V lost 4 bases, J lost 0 bases, and 10 bases lay in between. This chain's CDR3 is CASSRGQSSGNTIYF. The CDR3 bases are TGTGCCAGCTCACGCGGACAGAGCTCTGGAAACACCATATATTTT.

V gene TRBV11-2 combines with J gene TRBJ2-7; 7 bases agree with TRBD2. Germline V gene lookup returns CDR1 SGHAT and CDR2 FQNNGV. Trimming cost V 5 bases and J 3 bases; bases outside gene matches: 7. This CDR3 comprises 14 residues. The CDR3 reads CASSRGGRLYEQYF. For the CDR3, the DNA is TGTGCCAGCAGCAGGGGCGGGAGACTCTACGAGCAGTACTTC.

This clone appeared a single time. This sequence joins TRBV7-6 and TRBJ2-1; D call uncertain. The ends were cut back, 1 base at V and 0 bases at J, with 10 bases in the middle. This CDR3 has 16 residues. Germline CDR1 reads SGHVS; CDR2 reads FNYEAQ. As DNA, the CDR3 is TGTGCCAGCAGCTTAGGCGCGGAGTTCTCCTACAATGAGCAGTTCTTC. This codes for CASSLGAEFSYNEQFF. The whole variable domain, filled in from reference TRBV7-6 and TRBJ2-1, reads GAGVSQSPRYKVTKRGQDVALRCDPISGHVSLYWYRQALGQGPEFLTYFNYEAQQDKSGLPNDRFSAERPEGSISTLTIQRTEQRDSAMYRCASSLGAEFSYNEQFFGPGTRLTVL.

The V gene is TRBV5-6, the J gene TRBJ2-3, with 9 bases fitting TRBD2. Trimming removed 0 bases from V and 2 bases from J; junction bases left unmatched: 4. CDR1 is SGHDT and CDR2 is YYEEEE in the germline V gene. This CDR3 has 16 amino acids. CDR3 nucleotides: TGTGCCAGCAGCTTGGGTTCTAGCGGGGTCACAGATACGCAGTATTTT. As protein: CASSLGSSGVTDTQYF.

The table lists this clone with a count of one. The J gene is TRBJ1-5, the V gene TRBV5-8; D is unresolved. Trimming took off 4 bases at V and 8 bases at J, with 16 bases between the two ends. The germline V gene encodes CDR1 SGHTS and CDR2 YDEGEE. The CDR3 contains 14 residues. For the CDR3, the DNA is TGTGCCAGCAGCAAGGGAGTCCTGGTGGAGCCCCAGCATTTT. Translating gives CASSKGVLVEPQHF.

The chain has TRBV19 and TRBJ1-5, with D unclear. This CDR3 region has 12 residues. Germline V gene lookup returns CDR1 LNHDA and CDR2 SQIVND (reference sequence). V was cut by 8 bases and J by 5 bases, with 10 bases left in between. This CDR3 reads CASRAGDQPQHF. CDR3 bases: TGTGCCAGTCGGGCGGGCGATCAGCCCCAGCATTTT.

The CDR3 region is CASSPRAYEQYF. CDR3 DNA: TGTGCCAGCAGCCCCCGGGCCTACGAGCAGTACTTC. The chain has TRBV28 and TRBJ2-7; D unresolved. The germline V and J ends were trimmed by 6 bases and 2 bases, with 8 bases remaining between them. This CDR3 has 12 residues. The V gene's germline CDR1 is MDHEN and CDR2 SYDVKM.